Shown below are 21 T cell receptor beta chains from a single sample sequenced in a study of Graves' ophthalmopathy and Graves' hyperthyroidism (dated by TCRdb to the late 2010s). Sequencing used an Illumina HiSeq 2000. For repertoire sequencing, the TCR beta CDR3 regions were amplified from RNA transcripts. A first-round RT-PCR used HTBI primers with the Qiagen OneStep RT-PCR kit, followed by a second-round multiplex PCR, size selection and purification. TCRdb took the public reads, trimmed them with fastp at Q25, ran MiXCR for clone calling and kept in-frame beta chains. Each CDR3 protein gets just one entry, which takes the most common genes and DNA from the rows behind it. The sample table contains approximately 480,000 distinct CDR3 sequences; only one count was recorded for roughly an eighth of them. The ten largest clones take up 9.8% of the sample. Sequencing input: blood. These receptors all stem from a woman aged 25 to 45 with Graves' ophthalmopathy. Donor details come from another sample of the same person, matched by shared clones.

The chain links TRBV6-1 to TRBJ2-5; TRBD2 matches at 14 bases. This CDR3 contains 18 residues. The V gene end was trimmed by 6 bases and the J gene end by 8 bases; junction bases not matched to a gene: 17. The germline V gene has CDR1 MNHNS and CDR2 SASEGT. The CDR3 region has the DNA TGTGCCAGCAGCACCGGGACTAGCGGGGGCCCAGCGATAGATACCCAGTACTTC. The encoded protein is CASSTGTSGGPAIDTQYF.

There are many counts of this clonotype. V is TRBV6-5 and J is TRBJ2-2; maybe TRBD1 (6 bases). The germline V gene has CDR1 MNHEY and CDR2 SVGAGI. V lost 5 bases, J lost 7 bases, and 11 bases lay in between. This CDR3 has 13 residues. The DNA of the CDR3 is TGTGCCAGCAGTCCGACAGGCATCGGGGAGCTGTTTTTT. Amino acids: CASSPTGIGELFF.

This clonotype has a count of ten or more. V and J are TRBV20-1 and TRBJ2-7; 11 positions match TRBD1. The CDR3 length is 15 residues. Germline values: CDR1 DFQATT, CDR2 SNEGSKA (reference sequence). With V trimmed by 4 bases and J by 6 bases, 11 bases remained unmatched. The CDR3 bases are TGCAGTGCTACCAGGGGACAGGGGGGGAGATCCGAGCAGTACTTC. Translating gives CSATRGQGGRSEQYF.

This clonotype was observed at least ten times. This chain uses TRBV24-1 with TRBJ1-1, with 7 bases that match TRBD1. CDR3 length: 14 amino acids. The V segment lost 7 bases and the J segment 1 base; nucleotides outside the gene matches: 5. CDR1 is KGHDR and CDR2 is SFDVKD in the germline V gene. Here the CDR3 reads CATRAQGSNTEAFF. The CDR3 DNA reads TGTGCCACCAGGGCACAGGGGTCGAACACTGAAGCTTTCTTT.

This clonotype was recorded at least ten times. J is TRBJ1-2 and V is TRBV5-1, with D possibly TRBD1 on 6 matching bases. Trimming cost V 4 bases and J 4 bases, with 11 bases left between them. In germline, CDR1 is SGHRS, CDR2 YFSETQ. The CDR3 covers 13 residues. Here the CDR3 reads CASSARDTYGYTF. As DNA, the CDR3 is TGCGCCAGCAGCGCTCGGGACACCTATGGCTACACCTTC.

This clonotype was seen many times. The genes are TRBV4-1 and TRBJ2-7; 9 bases line up with TRBD2. This CDR3 region has 17 residues. CDR1 MGHRA and CDR2 YSYEKL come from the germline V gene. The V and J ends lost 2 bases and 2 bases, in that order; junction bases with no gene match: 10. The CDR3 sequence: CASSQRVLGLAAYEQYF. DNA of the CDR3: TGCGCCAGCAGCCAAAGGGTTTTGGGACTAGCAGCCTACGAGCAGTACTTC.

Notes on this clonotype: No DNA is shown, since the ends of the CDR3 on it are uncertain; the CDR3 is the one TCRdb lists. The chain links TRBV4-2 to TRBJ2-2. Germline CDR1 is LGHNA and CDR2 is YNFKEQ. Ends included, the CDR3 has 16 residues. Here the CDR3 reads CASSPPCRLGPGSCFF.

This clonotype showed up many times. The V gene is TRBV27, the J gene TRBJ2-7; D remains unclear. Between the trimmed V and J ends, which lost 6 bases and 7 bases, there was a span of 13 bases. The CDR3 runs to 12 residues. CDR1 MNHEY and CDR2 SMNVEV come from the germline V gene (reference sequence). The CDR3 is CASSSRRDEQYF. As DNA, the CDR3 is TGTGCCAGCAGCTCCCGAAGGGATGAGCAGTACTTC.

This clonotype was seen ten or more times. J is TRBJ1-1 and V is TRBV5-1; maybe TRBD1 (6 bases). The CDR3 has 15 residues. Trimming cost V 5 bases and J 5 bases, with 19 bases left between them. CDR1 and CDR2 (germline): SGHRS, YFSETQ. CDR3 protein: CASSINPGAGTEAFF. The CDR3 DNA reads as TGCGCCAGCAGTATCAATCCGGGGGCCGGAACTGAAGCTTTCTTT. Full variable domain (rest looked up from reference TRBV5-1 and TRBJ1-1): KAGVTQTPRYLIKTRGQQVTLSCSPISGHRSVSWYQQTPGQGLQFLFEYFSETQRNKGNFPGRFSGRQFSNSRSEMNVSTLELGDSALYLCASSINPGAGTEAFFGQGTRLTVV.

This clonotype was observed at least ten times. The V and J genes are TRBV12-3 or TRBV12-4 and TRBJ1-1; maybe TRBD1 (6 bases). Trimming took off 2 bases at V and 8 bases at J, with 12 bases between the two ends. There are 13 residues in the CDR3. CDR3 region: CASSLNRVMEAFF. The CDR3 nucleotides read TGTGCCAGCAGTTTAAACAGGGTAATGGAAGCTTTCTTT.

This clonotype has a handful of counts. J is TRBJ2-6 and V is TRBV19; D unclear. The CDR3 is made up of 16 amino acids. Germline V gene sequence: CDR1 LNHDA, CDR2 SQIVND (reference sequence). Trimming shortened V by 3 bases and J by 0 bases, and 9 bases separated the two germline ends. CDR3 nucleotide sequence: TGTGCCAGTAGTATTCTGCTGAGCTCTGGGGCCAACGTCCTGACTTTC. The encoded protein is CASSILLSSGANVLTF.

This clonotype was seen repeatedly, ten times or more. This chain's CDR3 is CASSEALGGNMNTEAFF. In DNA form, the CDR3 reads TGTGCCAGCAGTGAAGCGTTGGGCGGCAACATGAACACTGAAGCTTTCTTT. The rearrangement joins TRBV6-1 to TRBJ1-1; no clear D. Germline CDR1 reads MNHNS; CDR2 reads SASEGT. Trimming stripped 0 bases from V and 0 bases from J, with 14 bases between. There are 17 residues in the CDR3.

Note on this clonotype: A read error may account for a junction end that differs from germline. J is TRBJ2-7 and V is TRBV5-1; TRBD2 is a possible D gene (5 bases). Looked up from germline, CDR1 is SGHRS and CDR2 is YFSETQ. The CDR3 is 14 residues long. The CDR3 DNA reads as TGCGCCAGCAGCTTGGCCGGACTGTCCTACGAGCAGTGCTTC. Translation: CASSLAGLSYEQCF.

This clonotype was detected only a few times. In DNA, the CDR3 is TGTGCCAGCAGGAGAACTAGCGGGAGCGGGGACCAAGAGACCCAGTACTTC. Translating it yields CASRRTSGSGDQETQYF. V gene TRBV6-1 combines with J gene TRBJ2-5; 11 nucleotides line up with TRBD2. Germline assignment: CDR1 MNHNS and CDR2 SASEGT. Unmatched junction bases numbered 9, after V lost 6 bases and J lost 0 bases. The CDR3 has 17 residues.

The chain has TRBV7-9 and TRBJ2-7, with D tentatively TRBD2 (7 bases). The CDR3 extends over 14 amino acids. Germline V gene sequence: CDR1 SEHNR, CDR2 FQNEAQ (reference sequence). V lost 5 bases to trimming and J lost 4 bases, with 15 bases between them. CDR3: CASSPRTAGYEQYF. The CDR3 coding sequence is TGTGCCAGCAGCCCCCGGACAGCGGGGTACGAGCAGTACTTC.

Only a few counts were recorded for this clonotype. The V and J genes are TRBV29-1 and TRBJ1-5; the D is unclear. V lost 4 bases, J lost 4 bases, and 8 bases lay in between. The CDR3 runs to 12 residues. Germline-derived CDR1 and CDR2 are SQVTM and ANQGSEA. Written as DNA, the CDR3 is TGCAGCGTTGGCGGCCAGAATCAGCCCCAGCATTTT. Its translation: CSVGGQNQPQHF.

At least ten counts were recorded for this clonotype. The rearrangement links TRBV11-2 to TRBJ2-2; no reliable D call. There are 12 residues in the CDR3. Trimming removed 3 bases at V and 7 bases at J, with 6 bases between. CDR1 and CDR2 from the germline V gene are SGHAT and FQNNGV. The CDR3 here is CASSFRNGELFF. CDR3 nucleotide sequence: TGTGCCAGCAGCTTCAGGAACGGGGAGCTGTTTTTT.

This clonotype was recorded at least ten times. The V gene is TRBV20-1, the J gene TRBJ1-1; D is undetermined. Germline V gene sequence: CDR1 DFQATT, CDR2 SNEGSKA (reference sequence). V was shortened by 6 bases and J by 3 bases, with 11 bases between the two germline ends. The CDR3 runs to 12 residues. The CDR3, as DNA: TGCAGTGCGAGACCGAGGGACACTGAAGCTTTCTTT. Translation: CSARPRDTEAFF.

In its sample, this clonotype was seen many times. DNA for the CDR3: TGTGCCAGCACAGGTCAGCCCCAGCATTTT. Its translation is CASTGQPQHF. The rearrangement uses TRBV6-2 or TRBV6-3 and TRBJ1-5; D unresolved. CDR3 length: 10 residues. Per germline, CDR1 MNHEY and CDR2 SVGEGT. V was clipped by 7 bases and J by 6 bases, with 4 bases between them.

This clonotype was seen many times. V gene TRBV28 combines with J gene TRBJ2-7; a weak D match, TRBD1 (5 bases). V lost 3 bases, J lost 4 bases, and 10 bases lay in between. Germline assignment: CDR1 MDHEN and CDR2 SYDVKM. This CDR3 comprises 13 residues. The CDR3 DNA reads TGTGCCAGCAGTTTGTACAGGTGGTACGAGCAGTACTTC. This gives the protein CASSLYRWYEQYF.

The sample holds many counts of this clonotype. The rearrangement links TRBV28 to TRBJ2-5; TRBD1 agrees at 7 bases. Losses at the gene ends were 8 bases for V and 4 bases for J; bases not matched to a gene: 7. Per germline, CDR1 MDHEN and CDR2 SYDVKM. The CDR3 consists of 13 residues. The CDR3 loop is CASYRQGVETQYF. The CDR3 region has the DNA TGTGCCAGCTATAGACAGGGAGTAGAGACCCAGTACTTC.